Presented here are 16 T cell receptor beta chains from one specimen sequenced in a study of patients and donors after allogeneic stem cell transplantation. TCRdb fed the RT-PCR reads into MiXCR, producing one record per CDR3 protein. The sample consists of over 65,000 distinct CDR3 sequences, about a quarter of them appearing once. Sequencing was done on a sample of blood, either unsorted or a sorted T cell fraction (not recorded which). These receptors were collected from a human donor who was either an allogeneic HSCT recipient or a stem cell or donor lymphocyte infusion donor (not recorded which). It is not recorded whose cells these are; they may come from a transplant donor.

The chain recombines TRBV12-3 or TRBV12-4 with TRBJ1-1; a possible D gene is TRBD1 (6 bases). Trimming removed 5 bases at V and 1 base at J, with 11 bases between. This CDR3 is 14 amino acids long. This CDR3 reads CASSPGQTNTEAFF. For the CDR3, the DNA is TGTGCCAGCAGTCCGGGACAAACGAACACTGAAGCTTTCTTT.

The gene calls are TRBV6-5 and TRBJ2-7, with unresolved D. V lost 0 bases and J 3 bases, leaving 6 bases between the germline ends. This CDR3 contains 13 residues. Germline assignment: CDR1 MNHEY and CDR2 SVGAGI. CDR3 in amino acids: CASSYSTDYEQYF. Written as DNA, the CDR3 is TGTGCCAGCAGTTACTCGACCGACTACGAGCAGTACTTC.

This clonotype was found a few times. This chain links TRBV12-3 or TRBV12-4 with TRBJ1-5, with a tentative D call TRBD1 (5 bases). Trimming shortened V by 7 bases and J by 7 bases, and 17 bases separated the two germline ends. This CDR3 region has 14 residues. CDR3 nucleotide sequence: TGTGCCAGCACCTTCGGGGGAATAGAACAGCCCCAGCATTTT. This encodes CASTFGGIEQPQHF.

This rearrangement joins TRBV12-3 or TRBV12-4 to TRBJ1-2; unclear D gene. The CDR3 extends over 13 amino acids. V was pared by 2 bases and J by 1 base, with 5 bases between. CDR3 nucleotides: TGTGCCAGCAGTTTAACAGTTAACTATGGCTACACCTTC. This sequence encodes CASSLTVNYGYTF.

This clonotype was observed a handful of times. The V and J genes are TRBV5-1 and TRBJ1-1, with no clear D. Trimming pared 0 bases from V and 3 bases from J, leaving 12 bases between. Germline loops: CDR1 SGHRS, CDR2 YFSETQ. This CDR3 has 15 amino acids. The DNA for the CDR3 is TGCGCCAGCAGCTTGGCCGGCGCATCCCACACTGAAGCTTTCTTT. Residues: CASSLAGASHTEAFF.

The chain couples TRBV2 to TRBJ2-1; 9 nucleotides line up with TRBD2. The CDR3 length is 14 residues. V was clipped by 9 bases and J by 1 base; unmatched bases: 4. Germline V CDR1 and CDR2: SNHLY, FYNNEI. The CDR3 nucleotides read TGTGCCAGTAGAGCGGGGGGATCCTACAATGAGCAGTTCTTC. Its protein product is CASRAGGSYNEQFF.

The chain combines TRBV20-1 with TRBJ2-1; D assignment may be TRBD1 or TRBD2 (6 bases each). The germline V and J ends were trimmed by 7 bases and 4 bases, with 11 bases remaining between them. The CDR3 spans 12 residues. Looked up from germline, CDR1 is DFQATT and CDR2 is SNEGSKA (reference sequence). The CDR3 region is CSVGGRYNEQFF. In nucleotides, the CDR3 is TGCAGTGTGGGGGGCCGGTACAATGAGCAGTTCTTC.

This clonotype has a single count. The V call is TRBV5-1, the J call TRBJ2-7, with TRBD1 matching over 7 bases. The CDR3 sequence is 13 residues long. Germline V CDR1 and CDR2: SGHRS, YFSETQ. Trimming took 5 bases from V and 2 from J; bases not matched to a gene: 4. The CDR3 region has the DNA TGCGCCAGCAGAGTCGGACAGGCCTACGAGCAGTACTTC. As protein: CASRVGQAYEQYF.

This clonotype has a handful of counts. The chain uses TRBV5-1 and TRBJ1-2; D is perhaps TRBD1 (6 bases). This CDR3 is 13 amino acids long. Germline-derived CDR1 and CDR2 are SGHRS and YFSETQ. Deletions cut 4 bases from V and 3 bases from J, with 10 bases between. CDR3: CASSRAGDYGYTF. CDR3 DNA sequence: TGCGCCAGCAGCCGTGCAGGGGACTATGGCTACACCTTC.

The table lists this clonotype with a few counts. As DNA, the CDR3 is TGTGCCAGCAGCCAAGTGGGCGGTTCCTACAATGAGCAGTTCTTC. Its protein is CASSQVGGSYNEQFF. The chain couples TRBV14 to TRBJ2-1; D call uncertain. The CDR3 runs 15 residues. The V and J ends lost 1 base and 1 base respectively, with 8 bases between them. CDR1 is SGHDN, CDR2 FVKESK, per germline.

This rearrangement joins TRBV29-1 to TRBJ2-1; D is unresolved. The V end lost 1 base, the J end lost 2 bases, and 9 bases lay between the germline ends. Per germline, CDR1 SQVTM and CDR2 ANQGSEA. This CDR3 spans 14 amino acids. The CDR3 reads CSVEGRITYNEQFF. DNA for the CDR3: TGCAGCGTTGAAGGACGGATAACCTACAATGAGCAGTTCTTC.

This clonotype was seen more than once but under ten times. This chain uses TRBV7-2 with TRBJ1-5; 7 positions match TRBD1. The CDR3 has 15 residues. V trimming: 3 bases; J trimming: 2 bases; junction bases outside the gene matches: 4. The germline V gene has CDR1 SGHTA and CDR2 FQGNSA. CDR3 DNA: TGTGCCAGCAGCTTTGACAGGGTTGGCAATCAGCCCCAGCATTTT. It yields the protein CASSFDRVGNQPQHF.

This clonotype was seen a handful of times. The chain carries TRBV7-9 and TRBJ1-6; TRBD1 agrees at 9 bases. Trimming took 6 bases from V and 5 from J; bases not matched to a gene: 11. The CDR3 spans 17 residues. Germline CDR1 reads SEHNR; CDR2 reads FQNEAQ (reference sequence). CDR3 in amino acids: CASRRGGQGTNNSPLHF. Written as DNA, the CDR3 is TGTGCCAGCAGGCGAGGGGGACAGGGAACCAATAATTCACCCCTCCACTTT.

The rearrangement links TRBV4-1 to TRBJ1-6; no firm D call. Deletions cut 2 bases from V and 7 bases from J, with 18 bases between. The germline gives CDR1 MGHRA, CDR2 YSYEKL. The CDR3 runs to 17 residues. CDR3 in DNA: TGCGCCAGCAGCCAACTTCACGTTAATCTCAAGAATTCACCCCTCCACTTT. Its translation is CASSQLHVNLKNSPLHF.

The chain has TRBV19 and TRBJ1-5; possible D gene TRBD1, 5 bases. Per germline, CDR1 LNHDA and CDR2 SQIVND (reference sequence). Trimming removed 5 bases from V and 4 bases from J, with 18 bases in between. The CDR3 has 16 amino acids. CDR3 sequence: CASSFLQASRNQPQHF. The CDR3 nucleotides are TGTGCCAGTAGTTTCCTACAGGCGAGCAGAAATCAGCCCCAGCATTTT. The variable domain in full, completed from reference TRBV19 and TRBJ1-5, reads DGGITQSPKYLFRKEGQNVTLSCEQNLNHDAMYWYRQDPGQGLRLIYYSQIVNDFQKGDIAEGYSVSREKKESFPLTVTSAQKNPTAFYLCASSFLQASRNQPQHFGDGTRLSIL.

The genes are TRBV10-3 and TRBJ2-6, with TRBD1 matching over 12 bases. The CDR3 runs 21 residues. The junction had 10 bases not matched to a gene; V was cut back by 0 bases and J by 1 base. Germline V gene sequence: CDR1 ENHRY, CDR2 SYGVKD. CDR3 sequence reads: CAISESYSGTGGASGANVLTF. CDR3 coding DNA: TGTGCCATCAGTGAGTCTTACTCCGGGACAGGGGGCGCGTCTGGGGCCAACGTCCTGACTTTC.